This T cell receptor (beta chain) was found in a study of shared clonotypes between healthy human individuals. The CDR3 contains 13 residues. V was clipped by 2 bases and J by 3 bases, with 4 bases between them. The V gene's germline CDR1 is SGHTA and CDR2 FQGNSA. Method: immunoSEQ multiplex PCR; TCRdb's copy keeps in-frame clones and lacks some. The sample includes roughly 2.5 million clones, more than 90% of them seen just once. This sequence was found in a man between 18 and 29 years old in good health. What was sequenced was naive CD4+ T cells sorted from blood. The subset denotes: CD45RA+ positively selected. The V gene is TRBV7-2, the J gene TRBJ2-2, with unresolved D. The CDR3 region has the DNA TGTGCCAGCAGCTTAAGGTACACCGGGGAGCTGTTTTTT. It translates to CASSLRYTGELFF.